The rows below give T cell receptor beta chains drawn from one sample of a study of blood T cells in healthy people across ages. TCRdb reprocessed the 5' RACE reads with MiXCR, giving one entry per CDR3 protein. The table includes 450,000 to 700,000 distinct CDR3 sequences, roughly 29% detected once. Sample: blood. The receptors were gathered from a woman in her seventies in good health. Each CDR3 is given with its conserved first and last residue. The D gene is left open where the match is weak. Clone size is given for some rows only: seen once, a few or many times, or a class if the clone is expanded.

TRBV24-1,TRBD1,TRBJ2-7,14,few,TGTGCCACCAGCGAACCGGGACAGGGGTTTGAGCAGTACTTC,CATSEPGQGFEQYF
TRBV30,TRBD2,TRBJ2-3,14,-,TGTGCCTGGAGTGTAACTAGCGGCACAGATACGCAGTATTTT,CAWSVTSGTDTQYF
TRBV20-1,TRBD2,TRBJ2-1,14,-,TGCAGTGCTCGGACTAGCGGGGGATACAATGAGCAGTTCTTC,CSARTSGGYNEQFF
TRBV20-1,TRBD1,TRBJ1-2,12,few,TGCAGTGCTCCTGACAGGGAGGCTGGCTACACCTTC,CSAPDREAGYTF
TRBV7-2,-,TRBJ2-5,14,-,TGTGCCAGCAGTGGACAAGGGGTGCGAGAGACCCAGTACTTC,CASSGQGVRETQYF
TRBV20-1,TRBD1,TRBJ2-5,13,-,TGCAGTGTCCGGGACAGCGCAGCTCAGACCCAGTACTTC,CSVRDSAAQTQYF
TRBV6-6,TRBD2,TRBJ2-1,16,few,TGTGCCAGCAGTTTAGTACGGACGGGGGGCTACAATGAGCAGTTCTTC,CASSLVRTGGYNEQFF
TRBV2,-,TRBJ2-5,13,-,TGTGCCAGCCAACTCGACAACCAAGAGACCCAGTACTTC,CASQLDNQETQYF
TRBV20-1,-,TRBJ1-1,11,few,TGCAGTGCTAGAGATTTTAATGAAGCTTTCTTT,CSARDFNEAFF
TRBV4-2,-,TRBJ2-6,19,few,TGTGCCAGCAGCCTTAAAGATGACCGCTGGGGCTCTGGGGCCAACGTCCTGACTTTC,CASSLKDDRWGSGANVLTF
TRBV7-3,TRBD1,TRBJ1-1,16,-,TGTGCCAGCAGTCCAGGGGGACTTACCGGGGGCACTGAAGCTTTCTTT,CASSPGGLTGGTEAFF
TRBV5-1,TRBD1,TRBJ2-4,14,-,TGCGCCAGCAGTACCGGGACAGGGATGAACATTCAGTACTTC,CASSTGTGMNIQYF
TRBV11-3,TRBD1,TRBJ2-4,13,-,TGTGCCAGCGGACAGGGGTCTAAAAACATTCAGTACTTC,CASGQGSKNIQYF
TRBV7-8,-,TRBJ2-2,14,-,TGTGCCAGCAGCTTAGCGCTTTACACCGGGGAGCTGTTTTTT,CASSLALYTGELFF
TRBV7-2,TRBD1,TRBJ1-3,17,few,TGTGCCAGCACCCGATCCGCAGGGGGCACGTACGGAAACACCATATATTTT,CASTRSAGGTYGNTIYF
TRBV7-2,-,TRBJ2-5,11,many,TGTGCCAGCAGCTTGGCAGAGACCCAGTACTTC,CASSLAETQYF
TRBV7-2,-,TRBJ2-1,13,-,TGTGCCAGCAGCTTAGCACCAGGCTATGAGCAGTTCTTC,CASSLAPGYEQFF
TRBV28,-,TRBJ2-7,15,-,TGTGCCAGCAGGAAGAGAGACCTAAGAGGGTACGAGCAGTACTTC,CASRKRDLRGYEQYF
TRBV10-3,TRBD1,TRBJ1-2,14,-,TGTGCCATCAGTGACCTCGGGACAGAGAATGGCTACACCTTC,CAISDLGTENGYTF
TRBV5-1,-,TRBJ1-1,14,-,TGCGCCAGCAGCTCCGGGGGACAAAACGCTGAAGCTTTCTTT,CASSSGGQNAEAFF
TRBV5-1,-,TRBJ2-2,16,-,TGCGCCAGCAGTGGTGGGAGACAGTCGAACACCGGGGAGCTGTTTTTT,CASSGGRQSNTGELFF
TRBV20-1,-,TRBJ2-7,15,-,TGCAGTGCTAGAGGAGCCCGGGACTTCTCCTACGAGCAGTACTTC,CSARGARDFSYEQYF
TRBV5-1,-,TRBJ2-1,14,few,TGCGCCAGCAGCTTAACCGGGGTTGACAATGAGCAGTTCTTC,CASSLTGVDNEQFF
TRBV14,-,TRBJ1-6,14,-,TGTGCCAGCAGCCAAGGTCCAGGGCTAGGAGCCCTCCACTTT,CASSQGPGLGALHF
TRBV20-1,-,TRBJ2-1,10,few,TGCAGTGCTATTAACAATGAGCAGTTCTTC,CSAINNEQFF
TRBV6-6,TRBD1,TRBJ1-2,16,-,TGTGCCAGCAGTGACTCCGGGACAGGGGGATCGGAAGGCTACACCTTC,CASSDSGTGGSEGYTF
TRBV7-2,-,TRBJ2-5,13,-,TGTGCCAGCAGCTTCGCAGGGAGGGAGACCCAGTACTTC,CASSFAGRETQYF
TRBV12-3/TRBV12-4,-,TRBJ2-6,17,few,TGTGCCAGCAGTCCCTATGTAGGGAGGACTGGGGCCAACGTCCTGACTTTC,CASSPYVGRTGANVLTF
TRBV10-3,TRBD2,TRBJ2-3,14,few,TGTGCCAGCTCCGGGACTAGCGGAACAGATACGCAGTATTTT,CASSGTSGTDTQYF
TRBV2,-,TRBJ2-2,15,-,TGTGCCAGCAGGAAAACGACAGAGAACACCGGGGAGCTGTTTTTT,CASRKTTENTGELFF
TRBV20-1,-,TRBJ1-4,15,-,TGCAGTGCTCCCTCCCCGGCCGAGGCTAATGAAAAACTGTTTTTT,CSAPSPAEANEKLFF
TRBV10-3,-,TRBJ1-5,13,many,TGTGCCATCGGGGGGCAAGGCAATCAGCCCCAGCATTTT,CAIGGQGNQPQHF
TRBV9,TRBD2,TRBJ2-3,16,once,TGTGCCAGCAGCGTGACTAGCGGGGGGGCCAGGGATACGCAGTATTTT,CASSVTSGGARDTQYF
TRBV6-4,TRBD1,TRBJ2-2,17,few,TGTGCCAGCAGTCTTCGGACAGGGGGCCCGAGCACCGGGGAGCTGTTTTTT,CASSLRTGGPSTGELFF
TRBV6-1,-,TRBJ2-1,13,-,TGTGCCAGCACCCACTCTCGGGCCTATGAGCAGTTCTTC,CASTHSRAYEQFF
TRBV20-1,-,TRBJ2-2,13,-,TGCAGTGCTAGAGCGTGGGGAACCGGGGAGCTGTTTTTT,CSARAWGTGELFF
TRBV4-3,TRBD1,TRBJ2-4,16,-,TGCGCCAGCAGCCAAGAGGGCCCTACGACAGGGCCCGCTCTGTACTTC,CASSQEGPTTGPALYF
TRBV7-9,-,TRBJ2-3,15,-,TGTGCCAGCAGCTTAGATTCTCCCCCCACAGATACGCAGTATTTT,CASSLDSPPTDTQYF
TRBV11-2,-,TRBJ2-5,13,many,TGTGCCAGCAGCTTGAACTCTCAAGAGACCCAGTACTTC,CASSLNSQETQYF
TRBV12-3/TRBV12-4,-,TRBJ2-2,14,-,TGTGCCACCTCAATTAAGGGATTGTCCGGGGAGCTGTTTTTT,CATSIKGLSGELFF
TRBV20-1,TRBD1,TRBJ1-1,12,few,TGCAGTGCTAGGGGGACAGCGCTTGGAGCTTTCTTT,CSARGTALGAFF
TRBV12-3/TRBV12-4,-,TRBJ2-7,16,-,TGTGCCAGCAGCTATCACCTAGGTTACACAGCCTACGAGCAGTACTTC,CASSYHLGYTAYEQYF